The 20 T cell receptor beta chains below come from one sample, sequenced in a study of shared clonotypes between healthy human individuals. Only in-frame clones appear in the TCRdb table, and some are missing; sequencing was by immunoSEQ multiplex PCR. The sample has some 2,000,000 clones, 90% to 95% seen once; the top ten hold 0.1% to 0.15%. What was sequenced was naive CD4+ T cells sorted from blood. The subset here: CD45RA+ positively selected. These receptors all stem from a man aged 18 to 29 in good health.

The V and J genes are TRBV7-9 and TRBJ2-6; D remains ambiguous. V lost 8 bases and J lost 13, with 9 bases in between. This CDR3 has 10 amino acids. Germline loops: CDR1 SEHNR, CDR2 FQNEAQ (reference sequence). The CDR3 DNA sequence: TGTGCCAGCGGCCTCTGGGTCCTGACTTTC. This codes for CASGLWVLTF.

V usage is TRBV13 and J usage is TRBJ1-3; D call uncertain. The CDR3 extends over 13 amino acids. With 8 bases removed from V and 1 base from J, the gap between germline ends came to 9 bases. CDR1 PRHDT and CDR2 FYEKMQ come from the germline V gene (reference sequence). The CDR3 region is CASGWVSGNTIYF. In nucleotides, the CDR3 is TGTGCCAGCGGATGGGTATCTGGAAACACCATATATTTT.

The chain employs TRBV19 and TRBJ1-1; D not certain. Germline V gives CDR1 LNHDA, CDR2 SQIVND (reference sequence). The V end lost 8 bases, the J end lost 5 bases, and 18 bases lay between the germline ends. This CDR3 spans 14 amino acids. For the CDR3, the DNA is TGTGCCAGTCGAGAGGGTCCCCTTTGGACTGAAGCTTTCTTT. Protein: CASREGPLWTEAFF.

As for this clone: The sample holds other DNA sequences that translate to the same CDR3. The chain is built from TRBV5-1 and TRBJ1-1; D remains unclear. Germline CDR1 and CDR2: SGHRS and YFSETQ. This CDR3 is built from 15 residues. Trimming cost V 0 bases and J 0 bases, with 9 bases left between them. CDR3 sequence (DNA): TGCGCCAGCAGCTTGGAGCCCGGCTTGAACACTGAAGCTTTCTTT. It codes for CASSLEPGLNTEAFF. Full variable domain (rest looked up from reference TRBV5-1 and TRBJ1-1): KAGVTQTPRYLIKTRGQQVTLSCSPISGHRSVSWYQQTPGQGLQFLFEYFSETQRNKGNFPGRFSGRQFSNSRSEMNVSTLELGDSALYLCASSLEPGLNTEAFFGQGTRLTVV.

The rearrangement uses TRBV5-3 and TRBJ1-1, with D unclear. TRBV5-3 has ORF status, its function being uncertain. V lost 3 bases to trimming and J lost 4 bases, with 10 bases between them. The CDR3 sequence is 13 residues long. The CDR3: CARSWGRATEAFF. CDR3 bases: TGTGCCAGAAGCTGGGGTAGGGCCACTGAAGCTTTCTTT.

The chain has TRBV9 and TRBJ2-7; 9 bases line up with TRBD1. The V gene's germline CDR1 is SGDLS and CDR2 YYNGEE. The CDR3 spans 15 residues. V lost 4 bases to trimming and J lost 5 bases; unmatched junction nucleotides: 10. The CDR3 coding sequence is TGTGCCAGCAGCTCAGCGCGGGACAGGGACCACGAGCAGTACTTC. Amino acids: CASSSARDRDHEQYF.

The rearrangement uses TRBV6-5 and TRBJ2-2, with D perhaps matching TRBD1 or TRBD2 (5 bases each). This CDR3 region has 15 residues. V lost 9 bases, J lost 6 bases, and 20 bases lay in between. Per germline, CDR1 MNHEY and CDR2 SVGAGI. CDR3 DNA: TGTGCCAGTTCCAGGGACCCTAGAGGCTCCGGGGAGCTGTTTTTT. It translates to CASSRDPRGSGELFF.

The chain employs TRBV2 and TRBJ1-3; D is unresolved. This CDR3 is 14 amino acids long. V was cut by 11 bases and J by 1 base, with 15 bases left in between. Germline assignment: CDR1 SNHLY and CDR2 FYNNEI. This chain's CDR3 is CAGTRVGSGNTIYF. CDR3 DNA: TGTGCCGGAACCCGCGTGGGGTCTGGAAACACCATATATTTT.

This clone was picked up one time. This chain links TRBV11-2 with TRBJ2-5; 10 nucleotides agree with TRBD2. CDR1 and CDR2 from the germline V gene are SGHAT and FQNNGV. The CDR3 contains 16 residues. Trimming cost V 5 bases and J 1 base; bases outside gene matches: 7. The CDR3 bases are TGTGCCAGCAGCCTAACTAGCGGGGAGGGCCAAGAGACCCAGTACTTC. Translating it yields CASSLTSGEGQETQYF.

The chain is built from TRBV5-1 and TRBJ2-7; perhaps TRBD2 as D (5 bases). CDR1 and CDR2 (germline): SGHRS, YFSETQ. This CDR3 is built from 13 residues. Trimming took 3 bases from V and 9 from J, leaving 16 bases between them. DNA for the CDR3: TGCGCCAGCAGCTCAGGAGGTGGATGGGGGCAGTACTTC. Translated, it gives CASSSGGGWGQYF.

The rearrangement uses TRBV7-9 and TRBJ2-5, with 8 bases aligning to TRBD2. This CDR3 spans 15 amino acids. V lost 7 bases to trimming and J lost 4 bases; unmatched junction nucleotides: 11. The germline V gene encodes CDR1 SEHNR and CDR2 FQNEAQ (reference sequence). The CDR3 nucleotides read TGTGCCAGCACCCGAGGTAGCGGGACCTCAGAGACCCAGTACTTC. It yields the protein CASTRGSGTSETQYF. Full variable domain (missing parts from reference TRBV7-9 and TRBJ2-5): DTGVSQNPRHKITKRGQNVTFRCDPISEHNRLYWYRQTLGQGPEFLTYFQNEAQLEKSRLLSDRFSAERPKGSFSTLEIQRTEQGDSAMYLCASTRGSGTSETQYFGPGTRLLVL.

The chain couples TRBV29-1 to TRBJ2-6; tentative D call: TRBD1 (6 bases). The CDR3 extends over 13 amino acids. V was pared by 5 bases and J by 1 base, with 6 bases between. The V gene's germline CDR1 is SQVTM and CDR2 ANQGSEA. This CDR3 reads CSVRGSGANVLTF. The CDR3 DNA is TGCAGCGTTAGGGGGTCTGGGGCCAACGTCCTGACTTTC.

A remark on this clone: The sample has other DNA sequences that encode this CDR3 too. The CDR3 protein is CASSLGGIDSPLHF. Here the CDR3 DNA reads TGCGCCAGCAGCTTGGGGGGGATCGACTCACCCCTCCACTTT. J is TRBJ1-6 and V is TRBV5-1, with a weak D call TRBD1 (5 bases). The CDR3 consists of 14 residues. Germline V gives CDR1 SGHRS, CDR2 YFSETQ. The V and J ends lost 0 bases and 10 bases respectively, with 11 bases between them.

The CDR3 sequence: CASSQGLEQYF. CDR3 nucleotide sequence: TGTGCCAGCAGTCAGGGATTGGAGCAGTACTTC. The chain employs TRBV6-5 and TRBJ2-7; D possibly corresponds to TRBD1 (5 bases). There are 11 residues in the CDR3. Germline V gives CDR1 MNHEY, CDR2 SVGAGI. The V and J ends lost 5 bases and 7 bases respectively, with 9 bases between them.

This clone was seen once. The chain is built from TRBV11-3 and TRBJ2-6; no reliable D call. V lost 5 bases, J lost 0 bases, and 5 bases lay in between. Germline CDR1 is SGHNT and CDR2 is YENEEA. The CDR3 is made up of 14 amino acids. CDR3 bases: TGTGCCAGCAGCCTGAGCTCTGGGGCCAACGTCCTGACTTTC. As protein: CASSLSSGANVLTF.

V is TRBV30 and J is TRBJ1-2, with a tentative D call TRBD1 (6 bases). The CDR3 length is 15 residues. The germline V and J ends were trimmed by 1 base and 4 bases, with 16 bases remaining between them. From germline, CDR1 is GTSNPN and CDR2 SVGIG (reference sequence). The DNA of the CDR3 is TGTGCCTGGAGTGCCGACGTTACAGGGCCCTATGGCTACACCTTC. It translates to CAWSADVTGPYGYTF.

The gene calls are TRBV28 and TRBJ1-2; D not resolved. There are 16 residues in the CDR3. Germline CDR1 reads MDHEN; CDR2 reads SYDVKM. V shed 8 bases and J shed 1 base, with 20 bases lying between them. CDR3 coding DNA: TGTGCCAGCCTCCCCCACCCCCGGGCCCTTAACTATGGCTACACCTTC. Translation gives CASLPHPRALNYGYTF.

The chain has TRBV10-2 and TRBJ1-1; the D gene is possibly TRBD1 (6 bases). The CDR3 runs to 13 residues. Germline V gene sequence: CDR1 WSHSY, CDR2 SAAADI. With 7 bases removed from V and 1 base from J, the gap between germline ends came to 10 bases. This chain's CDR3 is CASTGGPNTEAFF. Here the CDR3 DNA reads TGCGCCAGCACGGGGGGGCCGAACACTGAAGCTTTCTTT.

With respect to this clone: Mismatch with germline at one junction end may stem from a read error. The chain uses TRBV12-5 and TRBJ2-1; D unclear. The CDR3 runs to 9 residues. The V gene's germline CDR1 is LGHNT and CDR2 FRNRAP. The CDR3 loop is CASGPPSVF. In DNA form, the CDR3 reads TGTGCTAGTGGTCCCCCCAGTGTCTTC. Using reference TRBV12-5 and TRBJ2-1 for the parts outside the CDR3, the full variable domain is DARVTQTPRHKVTEMGQEVTMRCQPILGHNTVFWYRQTMMQGLELLAYFRNRAPLDDSGMPKDRFSAEMPDATLATLKIQPSEPRDSAVYFCASGPPSVFGPGTRLTVL.

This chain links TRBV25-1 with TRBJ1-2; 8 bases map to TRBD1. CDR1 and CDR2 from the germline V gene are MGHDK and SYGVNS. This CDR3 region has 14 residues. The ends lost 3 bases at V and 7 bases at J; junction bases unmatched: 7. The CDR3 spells CASSEGQGAAGYTF. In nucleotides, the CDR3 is TGTGCCAGCAGTGAGGGGCAGGGGGCGGCTGGCTACACCTTC.